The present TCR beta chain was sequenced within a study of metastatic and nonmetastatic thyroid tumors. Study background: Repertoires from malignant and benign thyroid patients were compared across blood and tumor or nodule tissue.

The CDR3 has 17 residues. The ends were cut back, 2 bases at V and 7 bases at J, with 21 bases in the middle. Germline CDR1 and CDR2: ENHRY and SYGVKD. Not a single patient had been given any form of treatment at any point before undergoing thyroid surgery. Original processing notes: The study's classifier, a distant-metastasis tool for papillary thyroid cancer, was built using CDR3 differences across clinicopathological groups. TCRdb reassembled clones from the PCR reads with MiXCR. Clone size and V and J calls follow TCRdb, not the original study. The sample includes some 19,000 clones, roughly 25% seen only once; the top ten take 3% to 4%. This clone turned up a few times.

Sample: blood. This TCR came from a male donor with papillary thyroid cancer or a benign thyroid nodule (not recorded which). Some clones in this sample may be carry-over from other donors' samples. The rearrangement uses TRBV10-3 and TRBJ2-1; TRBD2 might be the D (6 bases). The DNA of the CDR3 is TGTGCCATCAGTGAGCCCCGGATGTCGGGAGTGAGGAATGAGCAGTTCTTC. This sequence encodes CAISEPRMSGVRNEQFF.